This TCR beta chain originates from a study of Ad26.COV2.S vaccination and SARS-CoV-2 variants. Study summary: By the intramuscular route, Ad26.COV2.S was given once, or twice 56 days apart.

CDR1 and CDR2 (germline): WSHSY, SAAADI. V was pared by 6 bases and J by 4 bases, with 4 bases of the junction left unmatched. The length of the CDR3 is 14 residues. Comment on this clone: Its antigen is not known.

General study results and limits: TCR breadth and depth analyses may have underestimated total T cell responses.

The method was immunoSEQ multiplex PCR; TCRdb's version includes in-frame clones alone and lacks a portion of them. The data contain approximately 350,000 clones, approximately 83% of them seen just once; the ten biggest clones take up around 7.4%. Treatment: 19 received Ad26.COV2.S at low or high dose, single or two shots; five or six received placebo; per-sample allocation not given. On day 63 after the first injection, vaccine and placebo recipients gave samples. The TCR sequence derives from a person between 18 and 65 years old who received the Ad26.COV2.S COVID-19 vaccine or a placebo. The source material was peripheral blood, sampled in a trial of Ad26.COV2.S vaccine versus placebo. The rearrangement links TRBV10-2 to TRBJ2-5; 11 positions match TRBD2. CDR3 nucleotides: TGCGCCAGCAGGCCTAGCGGGAGGCGAGAGACCCAGTACTTC. Its protein product is CASRPSGRRETQYF.